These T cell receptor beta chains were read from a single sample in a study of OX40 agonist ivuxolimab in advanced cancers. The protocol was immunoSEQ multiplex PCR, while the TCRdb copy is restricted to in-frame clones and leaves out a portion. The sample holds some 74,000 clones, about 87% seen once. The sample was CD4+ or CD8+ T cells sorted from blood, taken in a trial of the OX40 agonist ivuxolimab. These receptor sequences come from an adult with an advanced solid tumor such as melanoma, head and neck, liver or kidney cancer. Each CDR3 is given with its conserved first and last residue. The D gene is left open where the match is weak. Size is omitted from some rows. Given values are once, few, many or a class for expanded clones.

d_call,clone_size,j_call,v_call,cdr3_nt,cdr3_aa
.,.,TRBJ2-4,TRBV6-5,TGTGCCAGCAGTTACTCGAGCCTTCTCCCCAACATTCAGTACTTC,CASSYSSLLPNIQYF
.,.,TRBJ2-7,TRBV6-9,TGTGCCAGCAGTCACCAAAGGATTGCCGACGAGCAGTACTTC,CASSHQRIADEQYF
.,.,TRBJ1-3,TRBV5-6,TGTGCCAGCAGGGTTCGGGGAGCGGGAAACACCATATATTTT,CASRVRGAGNTIYF
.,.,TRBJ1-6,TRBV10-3,TGTGCCATCAGTGAAGGGGGTCGGGATAATTCACCCCTCCACTTT,CAISEGGRDNSPLHF
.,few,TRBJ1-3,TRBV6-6,TGTGCCAGCAGTTACTCTGGAAACACCATATATTTT,CASSYSGNTIYF
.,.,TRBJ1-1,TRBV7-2,TGTGCCAGCAGCCTCGGATCCGTGAACACTGAAGCTTTCTTT,CASSLGSVNTEAFF
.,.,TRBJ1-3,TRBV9,TGTGCCAGCAGCGTAGGGGTCCGTTCTGGAAACACCATATATTTT,CASSVGVRSGNTIYF
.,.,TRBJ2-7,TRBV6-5,TGTGCCAGCAGCGAAAGGCCCTACGAGCAGTACTTC,CASSERPYEQYF
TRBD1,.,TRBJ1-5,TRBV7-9,TGTGCCAGCAGCTTAGGGACAGGGGCGGGAGGCAATCAGCCCCAGCATTTT,CASSLGTGAGGNQPQHF
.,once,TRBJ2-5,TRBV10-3,TGTGCCATCATGTCCGGGGAGCAAGAGACCCAGTACTTC,CAIMSGEQETQYF
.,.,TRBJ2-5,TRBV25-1,TGTGCCAGTTCGGGGGCCCAAGAGACCCAGTACTTC,CASSGAQETQYF
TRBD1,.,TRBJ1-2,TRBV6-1,TGTGCCAGCAGTACCTCCCTTGGACAGGGAATCTACACCTTC,CASSTSLGQGIYTF
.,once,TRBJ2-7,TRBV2,TGTGCCAGCAGTGTCATGCGGTCCTCCTACGAGCAGTACTTC,CASSVMRSSYEQYF
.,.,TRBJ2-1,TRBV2,TGTGCCAGCGGGGGTTATGAGCAGTTCTTC,CASGGYEQFF
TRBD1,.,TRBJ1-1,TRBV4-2,TGTGCCAGCAGAAGTATAGGGGGCGCGGGCACTGAAGCTTTCTTT,CASRSIGGAGTEAFF
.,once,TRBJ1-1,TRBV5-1,TGCGCCAGCAGCCCGGCGGGAGCGAGACTCGAAGCTTTCTTT,CASSPAGARLEAFF
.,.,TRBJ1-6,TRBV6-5,TGTGCCAGCAGTTACTCAGACAGAGTCAGAAATTCACCCCTCCACTTT,CASSYSDRVRNSPLHF
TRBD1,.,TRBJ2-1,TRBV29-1,TGCAGCGTTGAAAGGGACAGGGGGAATGAGCAGTTCTTC,CSVERDRGNEQFF
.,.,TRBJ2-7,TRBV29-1,TGCAGCGTTGCACAGGGCCGGGAGCAGTACTTC,CSVAQGREQYF
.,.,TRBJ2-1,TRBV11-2,TGTGCCAGCAGCTTTGCGGGATTCTACAATGAGCAGTTCTTC,CASSFAGFYNEQFF
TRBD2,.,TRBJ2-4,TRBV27,TGTGCCAGCACCAAAGGGACTAGCGGGAGTAGTGGCATTCAGTACTTC,CASTKGTSGSSGIQYF
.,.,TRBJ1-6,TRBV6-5,TGTGCCAGCAGTTACGAGTCAGGCGGGAATTCACCCCTCCACTTT,CASSYESGGNSPLHF
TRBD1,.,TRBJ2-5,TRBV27,TGTGCCAGCAGTCAGTCAGGGGGTGTTCGGGAGACCCAGTACTTC,CASSQSGGVRETQYF
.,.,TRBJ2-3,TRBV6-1,TGTGCCAGCAGGAAACTAGCTGCAGATACGCAGTATTTT,CASRKLAADTQYF
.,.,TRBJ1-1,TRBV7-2,TGTGCCAGCAGCCAGGGACCGAACACTGAAGCTTTCTTT,CASSQGPNTEAFF
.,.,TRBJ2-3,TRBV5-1,TGCGCCAGCAGCTTGGTGCCAGGAGGGAGCATGGTGGGGGCAGATACGCAGTATTTT,CASSLVPGGSMVGADTQYF
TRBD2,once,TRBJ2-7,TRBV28,TGTGCCAGCACCGGGACTAGCGGGAGCTCCTACGAGCAGTACTTC,CASTGTSGSSYEQYF
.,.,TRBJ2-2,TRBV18,TGTGCCACCTCTAGGTCGGCAGCGGCGAACACCGGGGAGCTGTTTTTT,CATSRSAAANTGELFF
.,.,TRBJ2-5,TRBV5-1,TGCGCCAGCAGCTTGGGTTCAGGAAGTGAGCAAGAGACCCAGTACTTC,CASSLGSGSEQETQYF
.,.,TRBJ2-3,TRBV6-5,TGTGCCAGCAGTTCCGACCCCAGGCGGACGCAGTATTTT,CASSSDPRRTQYF
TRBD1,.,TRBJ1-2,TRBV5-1,TGCGCCAGCAGCCAGGGGCCAGGGGGCCCGATTAGCTATGGCTACACCTTC,CASSQGPGGPISYGYTF
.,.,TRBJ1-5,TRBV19,TGTGCCAGTAGTAGATCGGGGGATGAGCCCCAGCATTTT,CASSRSGDEPQHF
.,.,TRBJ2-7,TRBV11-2,TGTGCCAGCAGCCCCCGGACAGAGTACGAGCAGTACTTC,CASSPRTEYEQYF
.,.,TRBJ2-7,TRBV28,TGTGCCAGTAGACTTTTCTACGAGCAGTACTTC,CASRLFYEQYF
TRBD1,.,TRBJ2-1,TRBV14,TGTGCCAGCAGCCAACCTACAGGGGGCAAATACAATGAGCAGTTCTTC,CASSQPTGGKYNEQFF
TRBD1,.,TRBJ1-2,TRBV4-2,TGTGCCAGCAGCCAAGGGGGGACAGGGGGAAGATTAAACGGCTACACCTTC,CASSQGGTGGRLNGYTF
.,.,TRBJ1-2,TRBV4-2,TGTGCCAGCAGCCAAGATCTTGGCGAGGACCCCTATGGCTACACCTTC,CASSQDLGEDPYGYTF
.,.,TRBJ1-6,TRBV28,TGTGCCAGCAGTTTCCCCGGACCCAATAATTCACCCCTCCACTTT,CASSFPGPNNSPLHF
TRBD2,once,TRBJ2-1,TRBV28,TGTGCCAGCAGTCCGTTAGCGGGACGATCCTACAATGAGCAGTTCTTC,CASSPLAGRSYNEQFF
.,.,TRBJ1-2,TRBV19,TGTGCCAGTAGTACGGGAGCTAACTATGGCTACACCTTC,CASSTGANYGYTF
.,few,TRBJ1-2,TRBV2,TGTGCCAGCAGTTTTCGGACACCTGATGGCTACACCTTC,CASSFRTPDGYTF
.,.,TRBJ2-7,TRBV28,TGTGCCAGCAGCCCGGGGTACTACGAGCAGTACTTC,CASSPGYYEQYF
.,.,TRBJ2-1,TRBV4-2,TGTGCCAGCAGCCAAGAAGTGGGGGGTGAGCAGTTCTTC,CASSQEVGGEQFF
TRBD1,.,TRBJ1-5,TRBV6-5,TGTGCCAGCAGCGGACAGGGGTATGATCAGCCCCAGCATTTT,CASSGQGYDQPQHF
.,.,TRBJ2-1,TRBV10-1,TGCGCCAGCAGCCCCGGGAACAACAATGAGCAGTTCTTC,CASSPGNNNEQFF
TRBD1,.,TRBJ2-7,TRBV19,TGTGCCAGTAGTATAACGGGGACAGGGGGCAACGAGCAGTACTTC,CASSITGTGGNEQYF
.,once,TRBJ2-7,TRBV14,TGTGCCAGCCCGGGGAAGACACAGTGCAACGAGCAGTACTTC,CASPGKTQCNEQYF
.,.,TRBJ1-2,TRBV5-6,TGTGCCAGCAGCTTTCAGCCGACGGTTAACTATGGCTACACCTTC,CASSFQPTVNYGYTF
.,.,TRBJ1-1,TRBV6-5,TGTGCCAGCAGTTACTCGGTAAACACTGAAGCTTTCTTT,CASSYSVNTEAFF
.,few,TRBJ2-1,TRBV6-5,TGTGCCAGTCGCGTCCAGGGGCGAAATGAGCAGTTCTTC,CASRVQGRNEQFF
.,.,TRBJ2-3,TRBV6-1,TGTGCCAGCATCGGGACCCCGAGTACAGATACGCAGTATTTT,CASIGTPSTDTQYF